Detailed here is one TCR beta chain. What it recognizes is unknown. Germline and junction disagree at one end, which may indicate a read error. Scientists ran DNA taken from cultured CD4+ T cells through the Oncomine TCR Beta short-read assay for sequencing. TCRdb reanalysed the PCR reads using MiXCR and keeps one entry per CDR3 protein. Among 22,000 or so distinct CDR3 sequences listed, over 25% were seen once. The CDR3 length is 14 residues. Germline lookup yields CDR1 SSHAT and CDR2 FNYEAQ (reference sequence). The data stem from a study of vaccination and CD4 T cells after COVID-19. About the study: Samples were taken after vaccination, a median of about 79 days after dose two, with a range of 14 to 241. Each control was exposed to a CEFX pool, an HIV-1 Nef pool, or no peptide at all.

Study conclusions and caveats: Median SARS-CoV-2-reactive clonotype numbers rose nonsignificantly, about 20 to 38.

Regarding treatment: roughly 11-day PBMC culture with coronavirus spike peptide pools or control peptides (ViraFEST assay). With peptide pools, ViraFEST first expanded antigen-specific T cells and afterwards sequenced their TCRs. The sample taken for sequencing was cultured CD4+ T cells from blood. The sequence was obtained from a human donor with COVID-19. The chain recombines TRBV7-7 with TRBJ2-3; D is possibly TRBD2 (5 bases). The CDR3 protein is CASSIGIYTDTQYF. The CDR3 coding sequence is TGTGCTAGCAGCATCGGGATCTACACAGATACGCAGTATTTT.